Below are 25 T cell receptor beta chains sequenced from a single sample in a study of T cells in Graves' hyperthyroidism and ophthalmopathy. Researchers took RNA transcripts and amplified the TCR beta CDR3 regions from them. The HTBI primer set was used in a first-round RT-PCR of the TCR CDR3. Each CDR3 protein gets one entry after TCRdb re-called the multiplex PCR reads with MiXCR. This table has fewer than 350,000 distinct CDR3 sequences, around a fifth appearing once. The material sequenced was blood. The receptors shown here come from a woman between 50 and 59 years old with Graves' hyperthyroidism.

In this sample, this clonotype turned up many times. The rearrangement uses TRBV5-1 and TRBJ2-2, with 9 bases that match TRBD2. Trimming cost V 0 bases and J 5 bases; bases outside gene matches: 5. In germline, CDR1 is SGHRS, CDR2 YFSETQ. There are 16 residues in the CDR3. The CDR3 protein is CASSLVAGELTGELFF. CDR3 nucleotide sequence: TGCGCCAGCAGCTTGGTAGCGGGGGAACTTACCGGGGAGCTGTTTTTT.

This clonotype has a count of ten or more. This chain joins TRBV29-1 and TRBJ2-7; 9 bases line up with TRBD2. This CDR3 has 14 amino acids. Germline V gene sequence: CDR1 SQVTM, CDR2 ANQGSEA. With 2 bases clipped from V and 4 bases from J, the junction kept 6 bases outside the gene matches. The CDR3 region is CSVESAGGIYEQYF. DNA for the CDR3: TGCAGCGTTGAATCGGCGGGAGGGATTTACGAGCAGTACTTC.

This clonotype has a count of ten or more. This sequence joins TRBV27 and TRBJ1-2, with D possibly matching TRBD1 (5 bases). The CDR3 length is 14 residues. V lost 7 bases, J lost 7 bases, and 19 bases lay in between. From germline, CDR1 is MNHEY and CDR2 SMNVEV (reference sequence). The chain's CDR3 is CASKRWGEGSGYTF. The CDR3 DNA sequence: TGTGCCAGCAAGCGGTGGGGGGAGGGAAGTGGCTACACCTTC.

This clonotype was found many times. In DNA form, the CDR3 reads TGCGCCAGCAGCTCTACATGGGGAGATACGCAGTATTTT. It yields the protein CASSSTWGDTQYF. This rearrangement joins TRBV5-1 to TRBJ2-3; D is unclear. The CDR3 extends over 13 amino acids. The germline CDR1 and CDR2 sequences are SGHRS and YFSETQ. V shed 3 bases and J shed 5 bases, with 10 bases lying between them.

This clonotype showed up many times. The DNA for the CDR3 is TGTGCCAGCAGAACAGGACAGGCCTTGGGAGAGACCCAGTACTTC. This codes for CASRTGQALGETQYF. The V and J genes are TRBV3-1 and TRBJ2-5; TRBD1 agrees at 7 bases. Germline CDR1 is LGHDT and CDR2 is YNNKEL (reference sequence). The CDR3 totals 15 residues. V gave up 6 bases and J gave up 4 bases; unmatched junction bases: 11.

This clonotype was seen more than once but under ten times. This chain connects TRBV7-2 to TRBJ2-7, with no clear D. Germline V gene lookup returns CDR1 SGHTA and CDR2 FQGNSA. The V end lost 4 bases, the J end lost 0 bases, and 7 bases lay between the germline ends. The CDR3 runs to 13 residues. This chain's CDR3 is CASSSRISYEQYF. The CDR3 region has the DNA TGTGCCAGCAGCTCCCGGATCTCCTACGAGCAGTACTTC.

This clonotype showed up many times. The junction differs from germline at one of its ends, possibly a read error. This chain links TRBV20-1 with TRBJ1-1; a weak D match, TRBD1 (5 bases). There are 11 residues in the CDR3. In germline, CDR1 is DFQATT, CDR2 SNEGSKA (reference sequence). The CDR3 is CTGGRGTEAFF. The CDR3, as DNA: TGTACCGGGGGAAGAGGGACTGAAGCTTTCTTT.

This clonotype was counted ten times or more. The V gene is TRBV7-9, the J gene TRBJ2-4; no clear D gene. The CDR3 sequence is 15 residues long. V gave up 5 bases and J gave up 7 bases, with 18 bases separating them. Germline V gene lookup returns CDR1 SEHNR and CDR2 FQNEAQ (reference sequence). The CDR3: CASSLGLTERNIQYF. The CDR3 bases are TGTGCCAGCAGCCTCGGCCTGACGGAGAGGAACATTCAGTACTTC.

The CDR3 here is CASSEEDSGINQPQHF. In DNA, the CDR3 is TGCGCCAGCAGTGAGGAAGACAGTGGGATCAATCAGCCCCAGCATTTT. The chain couples TRBV10-2 to TRBJ1-5; possibly TRBD1 for D (5 bases). CDR3 length: 16 residues. Between the trimmed V and J ends, which lost 2 bases and 3 bases, there was a span of 14 bases. CDR1 and CDR2 from the germline V gene are WSHSY and SAAADI.

DNA of the CDR3: TGCAGTGCTACCTGGGGAGGCTGGAACCAAGAGACCCAGTACTTC. This codes for CSATWGGWNQETQYF. The chain links TRBV20-1 to TRBJ2-5; TRBD2 might be the D (6 bases). V lost 4 bases and J lost 0, with 15 bases in between. The CDR3 contains 15 residues. Germline-derived CDR1 and CDR2 are DFQATT and SNEGSKA (reference sequence).

This clonotype was seen many times. The rearrangement uses TRBV28 and TRBJ1-1; 12 bases line up with TRBD1. The CDR3 contains 17 residues. Germline V gene data show CDR1 as MDHEN and CDR2 as SYDVKM. V trimming: 5 bases; J trimming: 5 bases; junction bases outside the gene matches: 12. CDR3 in amino acids: CASSTFGTGGRGTEAFF. CDR3 coding DNA: TGTGCCAGCAGTACTTTCGGGACAGGGGGCAGGGGGACTGAAGCTTTCTTT.

This clonotype was found many times. The rearrangement joins TRBV20-1 to TRBJ2-7; D call uncertain. Germline-derived CDR1 and CDR2 are DFQATT and SNEGSKA (reference sequence). V dropped 1 base and J dropped 6 bases, with 16 bases sitting between them. The CDR3 extends over 14 amino acids. CDR3 sequence reads: CSARVGFSPIEQYF. The CDR3 DNA reads TGCAGTGCTAGAGTGGGATTCTCCCCCATCGAGCAGTACTTC.

This clonotype showed up many times. The genes are TRBV20-1 and TRBJ2-7; 9 positions agree with TRBD2. The V gene's germline CDR1 is DFQATT and CDR2 SNEGSKA (reference sequence). CDR3 length: 13 amino acids. V dropped 7 bases and J dropped 0; count of bases not matched to a gene: 4. The CDR3: CSERGRASYEQYF. CDR3 nucleotide sequence: TGCAGTGAGCGCGGGAGGGCCTCCTACGAGCAGTACTTC.

This clonotype was recorded at least ten times. V gene TRBV2 combines with J gene TRBJ1-2; D uncertain. This CDR3 is built from 12 residues. The germline V and J ends were trimmed by 3 bases and 7 bases, with 9 bases remaining between them. Per germline, CDR1 SNHLY and CDR2 FYNNEI. CDR3: CASSEEMGGYTF. The CDR3 DNA sequence: TGTGCCAGCAGTGAGGAAATGGGTGGCTACACCTTC.

This clonotype was seen ten or more times. This CDR3 is CAWNPGQKTQYF. The CDR3 DNA sequence: TGTGCCTGGAATCCGGGACAGAAAACGCAGTATTTT. The chain carries TRBV30 and TRBJ2-3, with 7 bases identical to TRBD1. Germline values: CDR1 GTSNPN, CDR2 SVGIG (reference sequence). The junction had 7 bases not matched to a gene; V was cut back by 4 bases and J by 9 bases. This CDR3 contains 12 residues. Full variable domain (rest looked up from reference TRBV30 and TRBJ2-3): SQTIHQWPATLVQPVGSPLSLECTVEGTSNPNLYWYRQAAGRGLQLLFYSVGIGQISSEVPQNLSASRPQDRQFILSSKKLLLSDSGFYLCAWNPGQKTQYFGPGTRLTVL.

This clonotype was detected ten times or more. The V call is TRBV28, the J call TRBJ1-1; a possible D gene is TRBD1 (5 bases). Germline V lookup: CDR1 MDHEN, CDR2 SYDVKM. This CDR3 contains 15 residues. Trimming removed 8 bases from V and 1 base from J, with 17 bases in between. CDR3 nucleotide sequence: TGTGCCAGCCACCTCTTTCGACAGCCGAACACTGAAGCTTTCTTT. Translating gives CASHLFRQPNTEAFF.

This clonotype was recorded at least ten times. V usage is TRBV28 and J usage is TRBJ2-1; 12 nucleotides align to TRBD2. After removal of 1 base from V and 3 bases from J, the junction contained 4 bases not matched to a gene. The CDR3 consists of 17 residues. The germline CDR1 and CDR2 sequences are MDHEN and SYDVKM. CDR3 protein: CASSLSGLAGYYNEQFF. The DNA for the CDR3 is TGTGCCAGCAGTTTATCTGGACTAGCGGGGTACTACAATGAGCAGTTCTTC.

Worth noting for this clonotype: A read error may explain this, as a much larger clone is one base away. The CDR3 loop is CSARGGLAGSNEQFF. In DNA form, the CDR3 reads TGCAGTGCTAGGGGGGGGCTAGCGGGGTCCAATGAGCAGTTCTTC. The chain has TRBV20-1 and TRBJ2-1, with 9 nucleotides matching TRBD2. Per germline, CDR1 DFQATT and CDR2 SNEGSKA (reference sequence). The V segment lost 3 bases and the J segment 6 bases; nucleotides outside the gene matches: 9. This CDR3 has 15 amino acids.

This clonotype was counted only a few times. The DNA of the CDR3 is TGCAGTGCTAGGACGGGACTAGCGGGAGAGGCCGAGCAGTACTTC. It encodes CSARTGLAGEAEQYF. The chain links TRBV20-1 to TRBJ2-7, with 14 bases aligning to TRBD2. CDR3 size: 15 residues. J lost 6 bases, V lost 3 bases, and 7 bases had no gene match. Germline V gives CDR1 DFQATT, CDR2 SNEGSKA (reference sequence).

This clonotype was counted many times. The V gene is TRBV10-3, the J gene TRBJ1-1; D gene ambiguous. Deletions cut 3 bases from V and 2 bases from J, with 13 bases between. CDR3 length equals 15 residues. Germline V CDR1 and CDR2: ENHRY, SYGVKD. CDR3 DNA: TGTGCCATCAGTGAATCGGTGGAGCGAAACACTGAAGCTTTCTTT. Its protein is CAISESVERNTEAFF.

The chain has TRBV12-3 or TRBV12-4 and TRBJ2-1; 13 positions match TRBD2. This CDR3 comprises 15 residues. The V and J ends lost 5 bases and 8 bases, in that order; junction bases with no gene match: 6. CDR3 DNA: TGTGCCAGCAGTCCCCGGACTAGCGGGAGAGATGAGCAGTTCTTC. Its translation: CASSPRTSGRDEQFF.

The gene calls are TRBV6-1 and TRBJ1-5; D unclear. V lost 1 base, J lost 0 bases, and 10 bases lay in between. From germline, CDR1 is MNHNS and CDR2 SASEGT. This CDR3 comprises 16 residues. CDR3 amino acids: CASSEEQIYSNQPQHF. Written as DNA, the CDR3 is TGTGCCAGCAGTGAAGAGCAGATTTATAGCAATCAGCCCCAGCATTTT.

The chain recombines TRBV5-1 with TRBJ1-1; 7 bases are shared with TRBD1. The CDR3 is 15 amino acids. The ends lost 4 bases at V and 1 base at J; junction bases unmatched: 7. The germline V gene has CDR1 SGHRS and CDR2 YFSETQ. CDR3 DNA: TGCGCCAGCAGCCTAGGGACAGTACAGAACACTGAAGCTTTCTTT. It encodes CASSLGTVQNTEAFF.

V is TRBV6-1 and J is TRBJ2-3, with D tentatively TRBD1 (5 bases). CDR1 and CDR2 from the germline V gene are MNHNS and SASEGT. The CDR3 is 15 residues long. Trimming stripped 6 bases from V and 1 base from J, with 14 bases between. In DNA, the CDR3 is TGTGCCAGCAGCAACCCCCGACAGCGCACAGATACGCAGTATTTT. It specifies CASSNPRQRTDTQYF.

This chain joins TRBV11-2 and TRBJ1-1; TRBD1 agrees at 10 bases. Trimming took 7 bases from V and 3 from J; bases not matched to a gene: 5. The CDR3 spans 14 residues. The V gene's germline CDR1 is SGHAT and CDR2 FQNNGV. CDR3 coding DNA: TGTGCCAGCACCGAGGACAGGGGGTACACTGAAGCTTTCTTT. Protein: CASTEDRGYTEAFF.